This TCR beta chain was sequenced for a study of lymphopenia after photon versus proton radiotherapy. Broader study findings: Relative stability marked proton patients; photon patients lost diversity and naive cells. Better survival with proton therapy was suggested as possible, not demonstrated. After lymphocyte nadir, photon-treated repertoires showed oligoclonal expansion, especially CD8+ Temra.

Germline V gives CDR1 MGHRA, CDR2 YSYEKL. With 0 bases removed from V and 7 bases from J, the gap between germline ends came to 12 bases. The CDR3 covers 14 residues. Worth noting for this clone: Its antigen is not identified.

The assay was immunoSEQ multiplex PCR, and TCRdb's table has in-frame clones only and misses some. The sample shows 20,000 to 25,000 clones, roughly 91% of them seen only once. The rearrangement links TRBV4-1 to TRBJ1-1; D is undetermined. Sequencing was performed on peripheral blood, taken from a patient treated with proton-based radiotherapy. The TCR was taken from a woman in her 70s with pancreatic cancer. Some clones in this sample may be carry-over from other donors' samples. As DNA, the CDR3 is TGCGCCAGCAGCCAAGATTCCCGCTCAATTGAAGCTTTCTTT. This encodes CASSQDSRSIEAFF.